The 22 T cell receptor beta chains listed next were all sequenced from one sample in a study of T cells expressing NK-cell markers. TCRdb reprocessed the 5' RACE reads and reports one entry per CDR3 protein, with no DNA. This sample contains about 260,000 distinct CDR3 sequences. The sequencing input was blood T cells: a sorted CD56 or NKG2C T cell subset, CD4+ or CD8+ T cells, or bulk PBMC T cells (not recorded which). The origin of the receptors is a man between 18 and 35 years old in good health.

The chain uses TRBV28 and TRBJ2-7; the TRBD1 assignment by TCRdb is unverifiable without DNA. There are 14 residues in the CDR3. Germline CDR1 and CDR2: MDHEN and SYDVKM. This CDR3 reads CASSWTGEIYEQYF.

The rearrangement uses TRBV5-1 and TRBJ1-3. Germline CDR1 SGHRS, CDR2 YFSETQ. The CDR3 covers 16 residues. CDR3 residues: CASSLSPGSSGNTIYF.

The chain is built from TRBV6-5 and TRBJ1-2; TCRdb reports TRBD1, a call that lacks DNA to check it against. The CDR3 sequence is 19 residues long. Germline CDR1 MNHEY, CDR2 SVGAGI. CDR3 amino acids: CASSYSALLSGTGAPGYTF.

The chain links TRBV27 to TRBJ2-1; absent DNA, TCRdb's TRBD2 call cannot be checked. The CDR3 has 18 residues. Germline V gives CDR1 MNHEY, CDR2 SMNVEV (reference sequence). CDR3 sequence: CASSEAGLAGSDYNEQFF.

This chain joins TRBV12-3 or TRBV12-4 and TRBJ1-4. This CDR3 is built from 15 residues. The CDR3: CASSLRPSTNEKLFF.

This chain uses TRBV20-1 with TRBJ1-4; TCRdb calls TRBD1, which cannot be checked without DNA. Germline V gene data show CDR1 as DFQATT and CDR2 as SNEGSKA (reference sequence). The CDR3 extends over 13 amino acids. The CDR3 region is CSASGQGDEKLFF.

The chain uses TRBV28 and TRBJ2-6; TCRdb's assignment of TRBD1 cannot be checked, as there is no DNA. The CDR3 is made up of 15 amino acids. Germline V CDR1 and CDR2: MDHEN, SYDVKM. CDR3 sequence reads: CASSSRSAGANVLTF.

The chain combines TRBV15 with TRBJ2-7; TCRdb lists TRBD1, though no DNA is available to test this call. This CDR3 spans 15 amino acids. CDR1 LNHNV and CDR2 YYDKDF come from the germline V gene (reference sequence). The chain's CDR3 is CATSRDLDRANEQYF.

V is TRBV24-1 and J is TRBJ2-3; as DNA is missing, the TRBD2 call by TCRdb cannot be tested. The CDR3 loop spans 16 amino acids. CDR1 and CDR2 from the germline V gene are KGHDR and SFDVKD. This CDR3 reads CATSDLWAGGTDTQYF.

This chain uses TRBV29-1 with TRBJ1-2; TCRdb's assignment of TRBD1 cannot be checked, as there is no DNA. The germline V gene has CDR1 SQVTM and CDR2 ANQGSEA. The CDR3 is 13 residues long. This CDR3 reads CSSTRGENYGYTF. The variable domain in full, with the rest retrieved from reference TRBV29-1 and TRBJ1-2, is SAVISQKPSRDICQRGTSLTIQCQVDSQVTMMFWYRQQPGQSLTLIATANQGSEATYESGFVIDKFPISRPNLTFSTLTVSNMSPEDSSIYLCSSTRGENYGYTFGSGTRLTVV.

Here the CDR3 reads CASRLTGRSFPLHF. This sequence joins TRBV12-3 or TRBV12-4 and TRBJ1-6; TCRdb reports TRBD1, a call that lacks DNA to check it against. The CDR3 has 14 amino acids.

V usage is TRBV30 and J usage is TRBJ2-5; as DNA is missing, the TRBD2 call by TCRdb cannot be tested. The CDR3 runs to 12 residues. Germline V gene lookup returns CDR1 GTSNPN and CDR2 SVGIG (reference sequence). CDR3 sequence: CASSRAGKTQYF. Full variable domain (missing parts from reference TRBV30 and TRBJ2-5): SQTIHQWPATLVQPVGSPLSLECTVEGTSNPNLYWYRQAAGRGLQLLFYSVGIGQISSEVPQNLSASRPQDRQFILSSKKLLLSDSGFYLCASSRAGKTQYFGPGTRLLVL.

This chain joins TRBV6-1 and TRBJ2-7. Per the germline V gene, CDR1 is MNHNS and CDR2 is SASEGT. The CDR3 extends over 16 amino acids. The CDR3 loop reads CASSEQADRTTYEQYF.

This sequence joins TRBV7-8 and TRBJ2-1; TCRdb calls TRBD1, which cannot be checked without DNA. The germline V gene encodes CDR1 SGHVS and CDR2 FQNEAQ. The CDR3 runs 12 residues. This CDR3 is CASSLSTQPPFF.

The chain recombines TRBV4-2 with TRBJ2-7. The CDR3 consists of 14 residues. The germline CDR1 and CDR2 sequences are LGHNA and YNFKEQ. CDR3 sequence: CASSQGTYPYEQYF.

The CDR3 loop reads CSVERNRGLNEQFF. The chain has TRBV29-1 and TRBJ2-1; TCRdb designates TRBD1, a call that cannot be tested without DNA. CDR3 length: 14 residues. The germline V gene encodes CDR1 SQVTM and CDR2 ANQGSEA.

The J gene is TRBJ2-3, the V gene TRBV12-3 or TRBV12-4. The CDR3 consists of 12 residues. The CDR3 sequence: CASSIDGDTQYF.

The chain links TRBV15 to TRBJ2-1; the TCRdb call, TRBD2, lacks DNA for checking. CDR3 length: 14 amino acids. Germline V gene data show CDR1 as LNHNV and CDR2 as YYDKDF (reference sequence). The CDR3 reads CATRSGRAINEQFF.

The chain is built from TRBV7-9 and TRBJ2-2; lacking DNA, the TRBD2 call made by TCRdb goes unchecked. This CDR3 region has 14 residues. Per the germline V gene, CDR1 is SEHNR and CDR2 is FQNEAQ (reference sequence). The CDR3: CASSPTRLTGELFF.

J is TRBJ2-2 and V is TRBV20-1; TCRdb proposes TRBD2, but this gene call is untestable without DNA. The CDR3 extends over 16 amino acids. CDR1 DFQATT and CDR2 SNEGSKA come from the germline V gene (reference sequence). CDR3 protein: CSARDSAGVNTGELFF.

This chain connects TRBV20-1 to TRBJ2-3; TCRdb selects TRBD2, and the lack of DNA leaves this call unchecked. Germline-derived CDR1 and CDR2 are DFQATT and SNEGSKA (reference sequence). The length of the CDR3 is 17 residues. The CDR3 here is CSARAGWARGYPDTQYF.

The chain is built from TRBV6-2 or TRBV6-3 and TRBJ2-6; checking the TCRdb D call of TRBD1 is not possible without DNA. Per germline, CDR1 MNHEY and CDR2 SVGEGT. The CDR3 runs to 12 residues. The CDR3 is CASSYRTGHLTF.